These 2 T cell receptor beta chains originate from one sample sequenced in a study of post-analysis software for immune sequencing data (dated by TCRdb to about 2015). Study-wide conclusions, independent of this receptor: Patients showed significantly higher frequencies than controls for about 5 TRBV segments, among them TRBV5-6, TRBV5-1 and TRBV20-1.

The antigens for these receptors are not known. The library was generated by PCR. The reads were generated on an Illumina HiSeq 2500. To reduce PCR and sequencing biases, unique molecular identifiers were built into the TCR beta cDNA libraries. TCRdb handled the public reads itself, with Q25 trimming in fastp and clone calling in MiXCR, and kept productive beta chains. Rows matching on CDR3 protein sequence are summarized as one entry with the most common DNA and genes. Recorded for this sample are a few hundred thousand distinct CDR3 sequences; 34% of them occurred a single time. Approximately 5.4% of the sample goes to the ten largest clones. Sequenced: blood. These receptors were collected from a girl younger than 18 with multiple sclerosis.

This clonotype was found once. The chain joins TRBV20-1 to TRBJ2-5, with a weak D call TRBD2 (6 bases). The CDR3 is 15 residues long. CDR1 is DFQATT and CDR2 is SNEGSKA in the germline V gene (reference sequence). V lost 0 bases and J lost 11, with 22 bases in between. The CDR3 sequence: CSARDGGVVGNEQYF. In nucleotides, the CDR3 is TGCAGTGCTAGAGATGGCGGGGTGGTGGGGAATGAGCAGTACTTC.

There are a few counts of this clonotype. This chain connects TRBV7-9 to TRBJ1-5; tentative D call: TRBD1 (5 bases). Germline CDR1 reads SEHNR; CDR2 reads FQNEAQ (reference sequence). Trimming stripped 5 bases from V and 8 bases from J, with 16 bases between. The CDR3 loop spans 14 amino acids. CDR3 DNA: TGTGCCAGCAGCCCCGGGACCGCGTTCGAGCCCCAGCATTTT. Amino acid sequence: CASSPGTAFEPQHF.